This T cell receptor beta chain was observed in a study of blood T cell repertoires in COVID-19. The CDR3 is 14 amino acids. CDR1 is ENHRY and CDR2 is SYGVKD in the germline V gene. Deletions cut 7 bases from V and 5 bases from J, with 14 bases between. The protocol was immunoSEQ multiplex PCR, while the TCRdb copy is restricted to in-frame clones and leaves out a portion. The table has under 300,000 clones, over 65% seen once; the top ten hold about 3.5%. The gene calls are TRBV10-3 and TRBJ1-4; possible D gene TRBD1, 5 bases. Material: peripheral blood. This TCR was recovered from an elderly woman with acute or convalescent COVID-19. CDR3 sequence (DNA): TGTGCCATCAATCAGCAGGGCCCGAATGAAAAACTGTTTTTT. Protein product: CAINQQGPNEKLFF.